The text below deals with one T cell receptor (beta chain). Its target is not known. In the authors' methods: Filtering of immunoSEQ junctional sequences could not match full-length read filtering. Profiled with immunoSEQ multiplex PCR; TCRdb holds only in-frame clones, not every one. D and trimming come from the DNA, and the V and J calls and clone size come from that table. The sample lists 2 million to 3 million clones; 90% to 95% were seen once. Trimming removed 10 bases at V and 3 bases at J, with 16 bases between. Per germline, CDR1 MNHNY and CDR2 SVGAGI (reference sequence). CDR3 length: 13 residues. The record originates from a study of shared clonotypes between healthy human individuals. Study information: The plates for each donor numbered three CD4 naive, three CD4 memory, two CD8 naive and one CD8 memory. General study results and limits: Lower generation probabilities were found for non-shared clonotypes than for those shared by all four donors. In having few donors, the study represented limited genetic and exposure-history diversity.

The V call is TRBV6-6, the J call TRBJ2-7; D ambiguous. This receptor was obtained from a man between 18 and 29 years old in good health. Some clones in this sample may be carry-over from other donors' samples. The sequenced material came from naive CD4+ T cells from PBMCs. Subset meaning: CD45RA+ positively selected. The CDR3 here is CATSPGKGYEQYF. The CDR3 DNA reads TGTGCCACCTCACCCGGAAAGGGCTACGAGCAGTACTTC.